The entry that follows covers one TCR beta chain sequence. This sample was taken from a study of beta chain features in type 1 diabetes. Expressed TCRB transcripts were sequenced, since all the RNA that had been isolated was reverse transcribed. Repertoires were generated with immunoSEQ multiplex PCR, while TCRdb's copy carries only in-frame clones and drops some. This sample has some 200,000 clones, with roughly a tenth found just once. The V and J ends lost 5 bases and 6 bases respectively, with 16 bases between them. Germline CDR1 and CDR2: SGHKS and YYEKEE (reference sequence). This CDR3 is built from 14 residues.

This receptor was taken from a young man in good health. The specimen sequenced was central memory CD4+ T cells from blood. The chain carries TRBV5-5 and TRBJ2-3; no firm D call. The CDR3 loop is CASRPSAASDTQYF. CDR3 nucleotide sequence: TGTGCCAGCAGGCCGTCGGCTGCGTCCGATACGCAGTATTTT.